This T cell receptor (beta chain) came from a study of shared clonotypes between healthy human individuals (dated by TCRdb to about 2020). For context, the study as a whole: A few men and two women, aged 18 to 49 years, made up the cohort. Blood TCR repertoires of about five healthy adults were deeply sequenced to estimate repertoire size and the extent of clonotype sharing between individuals. For each donor, CD4 naive and CD4 memory were each run on three plates, CD8 naive on two plates, and CD8 memory on one plate. Between about 0.9 and 9 billion PBMCs per donor were obtained by leukapheresis. Libraries were prepared and TCR repertoires were sequenced by different laboratories using diverse techniques, in order to increase sequencing depth and limit assay-specific biases. The paper's findings and limits, for the study overall: Sampling was restricted to blood, and TCR repertoires in tissue are likely to differ from TCR repertoires in blood. Based on pairwise subsampling, the degree of clonotype sharing among donors was expected to be affected by sequencing depth. Sharing across a handful of donors was observed for approximately 5% of naive CD4, about 4% of naive CD8, 2% to 2.5% of memory CD4, and around 0.4% of memory CD8 clonotypes. Naive subsets generally had larger estimated clonotype richness than memory subsets did. Incomplete sequencing was indicated by rarefaction of sorted-subset datasets, despite the large sequencing depth. Because the study included only a small number of donors, the genetic and exposure-history diversity represented was limited. Clonotypes shared by all four sorted-subset donors showed higher generation probabilities than non-shared clonotypes.

Remarks on this clone: It has no known antigen specificity. Within one base of it there is no much larger clone, and no base qualities were kept.

Using the deep immunoSEQ assay, multiplex PCR amplified TCR CDR3 regions from genomic DNA. Extracted genomic DNA from each cell subset was spread evenly across all wells of several immunoSEQ 96-well plates, with each plate serving as a replicate. For sorted subsets, 200 ng of genomic DNA, equivalent to some 30,000 T cell genomes, went into each replicate PCR. Purified libraries were quantified with a Qubit 3.0 fluorometer, sized on a Bioanalyzer 2100, and re-quantified with the KAPA Library Quantification kit. A separate single-read 150-cycle Illumina NextSeq 550 flow cell was used to sequence each immunoSEQ 96-well plate. In the source study's methods: Because the immunoSEQ output included only junctional sequences and no quality scores, the filtering could not be the same as the filtering used for full-length reads. Sequences were annotated with PyIR, a Python wrapper for IgBLAST v1.9, and V/J genes and CDR3 were assigned using IMGT germline references. Reads were removed for weak V/J assignments (E-value above 1e-6), missing CDR3, stop codons, out-of-frame junctions, or ambiguous translated residues. A V3J clonotype was defined by an identical inferred V gene, J gene, and CDR3 amino acid sequence. Percentage overlap between repertoires was computed as shared unique clonotypes divided by the size of the smaller repertoire. RTK rarefaction, the Chao1 estimator, and Recon v2.1 estimates of unobserved clonotypes were used to assess repertoire richness. OLGA was used to compute generation probabilities for all TCRbeta clonotypes that the gDNA method yielded from a few donors. TCRdb limited this immuneACCESS table to in-frame rearrangements with V and J called. A share of clones is missing; checked studies link under half to unresolved V genes, and the rest is unexplained. For V, J and clone size, that table is used; D and trimming come from the DNA. The sample profile shows about 580,000 clones; roughly 98% of them were found once. In total, the top ten clones hold 0.3% of the sample.

CD8 naive samples consisted of CD45RO-negative cells that were positively selected for CCR7, yielding a CD45RA+CCR7+ population without TemRA cells. Donors were healthy HIV-negative adults with no recently reported acute infections or vaccinations. Only Caucasian adults living in Nashville, Tennessee, USA were represented among the donors. After blood collection by leukapheresis, PBMCs were isolated using Ficoll-Histopaque density gradient centrifugation and then cryopreserved in the vapor phase of liquid nitrogen. Purity and quantity of every magnetically sorted T cell population were checked by analytical flow cytometry. Genomic DNA was isolated from each sorted fraction and quantified by UV absorbance on a Nanodrop 2000c. This clonotype was sampled from a man in his thirties or forties in good health. The sample taken for sequencing was naive CD8+ T cells sorted from blood. The cell subset or site label corresponds to: CD45RA+CCR7+.

The CDR3 region has the sequence CSVDLWDNEQFF. The DNA sequence is as follows: TGCAGCGTTGATTTATGGGATAATGAGCAGTTCTTC. The chain is made from TRBV29-1 and TRBJ2-1; no D gene can be assigned with confidence. Its CDR3 holds 12 amino acids, cysteine through phenylalanine. Only the CDR3 DNA stays, 36 bases, in frame from base 1. V is shortened by 3 bases, J by 7 bases, and the region joining them spans 10 bases. The germline V gene provides CDR1 SQVTM and CDR2 ANQGSEA.